This paragraph reports one TCR beta chain. Its antigen is unidentified. The data were obtained in a study of T cells after yellow fever vaccination. Broader study findings: Among primary-vaccination clones, most reappeared after the booster, at about 95% for CD4 and 88% for CD8. On re-exposure, the response was weaker but peaked faster, at day 5 versus 15.

It was through 5'RACE template switching that TCR cDNA was made, with a universal primer site and UMIs added. In TCRdb, the 5' RACE reads were re-called with MiXCR into one record per CDR3 protein. The sample has around 73,000 distinct CDR3 sequences, over 7.5% seen once. Trimming at V came to 9 bases and at J to 6 bases, leaving 6 bases not matched to a gene. The CDR3 consists of 12 residues. The sample was CD8+ T cells sorted from PBMCs, taken on the day of the yellow fever booster vaccination. The chain recombines TRBV12-3 or TRBV12-4 with TRBJ2-7; 9 positions agree with TRBD2. This sequence originates from a man under 40 who received the YFV17D yellow fever vaccine. Here the CDR3 reads CASLLAGREQYF. Here the CDR3 DNA reads TGTGCCAGTCTGCTAGCGGGACGCGAGCAGTACTTC.